This TCR beta chain was documented in a study of blood T cell repertoires in COVID-19. About the study: The cDNA or gDNA used as material had been derived from T cells, B-cell-depleted T cells, or PBMCs.

Original handling: Nucleated cell counts were estimated from reference gene primer amplification. Data came from immunoSEQ multiplex PCR; TCRdb stores just in-frame clones and leaves some out. The D gene and trimming were derived from the DNA, and the V and J assignments and clone size from that table. The repertoire holds 150,000 to 200,000 clones, with more than 75% as singletons. CDR3 length equals 14 residues. The V and J ends lost 2 bases and 4 bases respectively, with 12 bases between them. CDR1 and CDR2 (germline): SGHDT, YYEEEE. The V and J genes are TRBV5-6 and TRBJ2-5; tentative D call: TRBD2 (7 bases). Sequenced material: peripheral blood. This clonotype was obtained from a man between 18 and 35 years old with active or convalescent COVID-19. This CDR3 reads CASSFRGAVETQYF. The CDR3, as DNA: TGTGCCAGCAGCTTTCGGGGGGCCGTAGAGACCCAGTACTTC.